These 11 T cell receptor beta chains share one sample of origin, sequenced in a study of blood T cell repertoires in COVID-19 (dated by TCRdb to 2018 to 2021). The library was prepared using the immunoSEQ multiplex PCR assay. This is the immuneACCESS table as TCRdb keeps it, with only in-frame sequences that have V and J called. A part of the clones is gone; compared with another copy, unresolved V genes explain less than half, and the rest is unexplained. The sample profile shows about 210,000 clones; over 70% of them were found once. The ten most abundant clones make up about 7.4% of the sample. Specimen: peripheral blood. The source of these receptors is a woman aged 45-65 years with acute or convalescent COVID-19.

This chain uses TRBV28 with TRBJ2-3; the D gene is possibly TRBD2 (6 bases). The CDR3 length is 16 residues. V was trimmed by 6 bases and J by 7 bases, leaving 23 bases between them. Germline V CDR1 and CDR2: MDHEN, SYDVKM. CDR3 protein: CASSPPPYLASYTQYF. The DNA of the CDR3 is TGTGCCAGCAGCCCACCCCCCTATCTAGCGAGCTATACGCAGTATTTT.

CDR3 nucleotides: TGTGCCAGCAGCCAAGACATCAGTATGGGGGCCAACGTCCTGACTTTC. Its protein is CASSQDISMGANVLTF. The chain employs TRBV3-1 (or the pseudogene TRBV3-2) and TRBJ2-6; unclear D gene. V shed 0 bases and J shed 4 bases, with 10 bases lying between them. CDR3 length: 16 amino acids. The V gene's germline CDR1 is LGHDT and CDR2 YNNKEL (reference sequence).

The chain has TRBV24-1 and TRBJ1-5; TRBD1 is a possible D gene (5 bases). The CDR3 length is 17 residues. V was cut by 4 bases and J by 2 bases, with 17 bases left in between. Looked up from germline, CDR1 is KGHDR and CDR2 is SFDVKD. Here the CDR3 DNA reads TGTGCCACCAGTGACTCCCGCGGGGGAGTCGGCAATCAGCCCCAGCATTTT. It specifies CATSDSRGGVGNQPQHF.

The chain couples TRBV19 to TRBJ2-3; TRBD1 agrees at 9 bases. Trimming removed 0 bases from V and 0 bases from J; junction bases left unmatched: 4. The V gene's germline CDR1 is LNHDA and CDR2 SQIVND (reference sequence). This CDR3 contains 17 residues. Here the CDR3 DNA reads TGTGCCAGTAGTATAGACGGGACAGGGTTTAGCACAGATACGCAGTATTTT. It yields the protein CASSIDGTGFSTDTQYF.

CDR3 DNA: TGTGCCACCAGCACCCCTAGCACAGATACGCAGTATTTT. It codes for CATSTPSTDTQYF. This rearrangement joins TRBV15 to TRBJ2-3; D remains ambiguous. Per germline, CDR1 LNHNV and CDR2 YYDKDF (reference sequence). The CDR3 covers 13 residues. V lost 4 bases to trimming and J lost 0 bases, with 5 bases between them.

The rearrangement joins TRBV3-1 (or the pseudogene TRBV3-2) to TRBJ2-1; possible D gene TRBD1, 6 bases. The CDR3 consists of 13 residues. In germline, CDR1 is LGHDT, CDR2 YNNKEL (reference sequence). Trimming left V 6 bases short and J 8 bases short, with 14 bases between. The chain's CDR3 is CASRLTGYDEQFF. The CDR3 DNA follows: TGTGCCAGCAGACTAACAGGGTACGATGAGCAGTTCTTC.

This clone was picked up a small number of times. The J gene is TRBJ2-2, the V gene TRBV7-2; 9 bases align to TRBD1. Unmatched junction bases numbered 10, after V lost 6 bases and J lost 5 bases. CDR3 length equals 16 residues. Germline lookup yields CDR1 SGHTA and CDR2 FQGNSA. The DNA of the CDR3 is TGTGCCAGCAGTCCTCAAACAGGGGGCTATACCGGGGAGCTGTTTTTT. This sequence encodes CASSPQTGGYTGELFF.

The chain employs TRBV5-1 and TRBJ2-3; D is undetermined. The CDR3 consists of 12 residues. Trimming removed 0 bases at V and 6 bases at J, with 5 bases between. The germline CDR1 and CDR2 sequences are SGHRS and YFSETQ. In nucleotides, the CDR3 is TGCGCCAGCAGCTTGGCTTTGGATACGCAGTATTTT. Its translation is CASSLALDTQYF.

The chain joins TRBV24-1 to TRBJ1-1; TRBD1 matches at 7 bases. The CDR3 consists of 13 residues. The junction had 10 bases not matched to a gene; V was cut back by 4 bases and J by 12 bases. The V gene's germline CDR1 is KGHDR and CDR2 SFDVKD. The CDR3: CATSDPTGQSTFF. For the CDR3, the DNA is TGTGCCACCAGTGACCCGACAGGGCAATCGACTTTCTTT.

This clone was found a few times. V usage is TRBV29-1 and J usage is TRBJ1-6; a possible D gene is TRBD1 (6 bases). Trimming stripped 6 bases from V and 6 bases from J, with 15 bases between. CDR1 and CDR2 from the germline V gene are SQVTM and ANQGSEA. This CDR3 region has 14 residues. As DNA, the CDR3 is TGCAGCGTAAGGACCGGGACAACTAATTCACCCCTCCACTTT. This gives the protein CSVRTGTTNSPLHF.

This clone was counted once. This chain connects TRBV5-7 to TRBJ1-5, with TRBD1 identical over 7 bases. TRBV5-7 is an open reading frame, and its role is uncertain. CDR3 length: 17 residues. J gave up 2 bases and V 4 bases, and 12 bases lay outside the gene matches. The CDR3 reads CASSPGTDLGCNQPQHF. The CDR3 region has the DNA TGTGCCAGCAGCCCCGGGACAGACCTTGGATGCAATCAGCCCCAGCATTTT.